In this sample, the clone carrying this TCR beta chain turned up once. These data originate in a study of blood T cell repertoires in COVID-19. Study-wide context: Donors in the United States, Italy and Spain gave samples during acute or convalescent COVID-19. T cells, B-cell-depleted T cells, or PBMCs supplied cDNA or gDNA.

In germline, CDR1 is SGHKS, CDR2 YYEKEE (reference sequence). Trimming took off 1 base at V and 9 bases at J, with 14 bases between the two ends. The CDR3 has 14 residues. Original handling: Reference gene primer amplification gave estimated nucleated cell counts. Assay: immunoSEQ multiplex PCR; the TCRdb copy retains only in-frame clones and omits some. V and J calls and clone size are as listed in that table; D and trimming were resolved from the DNA. Altogether around 60,000 clones are present, over 75% being singletons, with the ten largest covering 5.5% to 7.5%. The TCR comes from a man aged 60 to 75 with acute or convalescent COVID-19. The source material was peripheral blood. V gene TRBV5-5 combines with J gene TRBJ2-4, with D perhaps TRBD1 (5 bases). CDR3 DNA sequence: TGTGCCAGCAGCTTGCTAGGGGAAAGGAGCATTCAGTACTTC. It yields the protein CASSLLGERSIQYF.